The 15 T cell receptor beta chains below were found in one sample sequenced in a study of post-analysis software for immune sequencing data. Findings and limits, study-wide: With TRBV5-6, TRBV5-1 and TRBV20-1 included, about five TRBV segments were more frequent in patients than in controls.

The authors incorporated unique molecular identifiers into the TCR beta cDNA libraries. TCRdb fed the PCR reads into MiXCR, producing one record per CDR3 protein. The table has 500,000 to 600,000 distinct CDR3 sequences, around 47% seen once; the top ten hold 1.5% to 2%. No antigen is known for these receptors. Specimen: blood. Receptors were obtained from a girl between 5 and 17 years old with multiple sclerosis.

V and J are TRBV7-2 and TRBJ2-1, with 7 bases aligning to TRBD2. The V gene's germline CDR1 is SGHTA and CDR2 FQGNSA. The V segment lost 4 bases and the J segment 1 base; nucleotides outside the gene matches: 13. CDR3 length: 18 amino acids. The CDR3 DNA follows: TGTGCCAGCAGCTCCAGAGCGGGGAGGTGGGGGTCCTACAATGAGCAGTTCTTC. Encoded protein: CASSSRAGRWGSYNEQFF.

The chain uses TRBV28 and TRBJ1-2; TRBD1 aligns across 8 bases. Germline V gene lookup returns CDR1 MDHEN and CDR2 SYDVKM. This CDR3 comprises 12 residues. J gave up 5 bases and V 7 bases, and 3 bases lay outside the gene matches. CDR3 residues: CASIGTGYGYTF. The CDR3 DNA follows: TGTGCCAGCATCGGGACAGGATATGGCTACACCTTC.

The chain is built from TRBV7-9 and TRBJ2-7; D unclear. Trimming pared 5 bases from V and 1 base from J, leaving 18 bases between. The germline V gene has CDR1 SEHNR and CDR2 FQNEAQ (reference sequence). The CDR3 runs to 16 residues. The CDR3 sequence is CASSVHRTLTSYEQYF. The DNA of the CDR3 is TGTGCCAGCAGCGTTCATAGAACCCTGACGTCCTACGAGCAGTACTTC.

The rearrangement uses TRBV3-1 and TRBJ1-5; D is unresolved. The V gene's germline CDR1 is LGHDT and CDR2 YNNKEL (reference sequence). Trimming cost V 0 bases and J 9 bases, with 9 bases left between them. This CDR3 has 13 residues. CDR3: CASSQDLRGPQHF. The CDR3 DNA is TGTGCCAGCAGCCAAGATCTCCGGGGGCCCCAGCATTTT.

CDR3 region: CASRLRGSDTQYF. CDR3 sequence (DNA): TGTGCCAGCAGGTTACGGGGATCCGATACGCAGTATTTT. The J gene is TRBJ2-3, the V gene TRBV27; the D gene is possibly TRBD2 (5 bases). The V and J ends lost 6 bases and 6 bases respectively, with 13 bases between them. Germline V gene lookup returns CDR1 MNHEY and CDR2 SMNVEV (reference sequence). CDR3 length: 13 residues.

Only one count was recorded for this clonotype. The V and J genes are TRBV6-1 and TRBJ2-3, with 13 bases fitting TRBD2. CDR3 length equals 20 residues. Germline V lookup: CDR1 MNHNS, CDR2 SASEGT. V shed 6 bases, J shed 1 base, and the junction held 16 bases outside the gene matches. The CDR3 is CASSPGLAGRLLTGTDTQYF. CDR3 sequence (DNA): TGTGCCAGCAGCCCGGGACTAGCGGGAAGGCTCCTTACCGGCACAGATACGCAGTATTTT.

The gene calls are TRBV29-1 and TRBJ2-5; 9 positions match TRBD1. Germline V gene data show CDR1 as SQVTM and CDR2 as ANQGSEA. Trimming cost V 3 bases and J 7 bases; bases outside gene matches: 9. There are 14 residues in the CDR3. The CDR3 spells CSVDLQGAGGTQYF. The CDR3 DNA is TGCAGCGTTGACCTACAGGGGGCTGGGGGGACCCAGTACTTC.

In DNA, the CDR3 is TGTGCCAGCGGGCGGGGCCGGGATGAGCAGTTCTTC. Its protein product is CASGRGRDEQFF. This chain uses TRBV9 with TRBJ2-1, with D possibly matching TRBD2 (6 bases). Deletions cut 7 bases from V and 8 bases from J, with 13 bases between. The CDR3 spans 12 residues. Germline CDR1 is SGDLS and CDR2 is YYNGEE. The entire variable domain, with the rest obtained from reference TRBV9 and TRBJ2-1, is as follows: DSGVTQTPKHLITATGQRVTLRCSPRSGDLSVYWYQQSLDQGLQFLIQYYNGEERAKGNILERFSAQQFPDLHSELNLSSLELGDSALYFCASGRGRDEQFFGPGTRLTVL.

This chain links TRBV4-1 with TRBJ1-1; TRBD1 matches at 8 bases. The CDR3 sequence is 18 residues long. In germline, CDR1 is MGHRA, CDR2 YSYEKL. Germline trimming cut 4 bases from V and 4 bases from J; bases unmatched to any gene: 17. CDR3 bases: TGCGCCAGCAGCCTACCACTCAGGGGGCCCAGACCCATCACTGAAGCTTTCTTT. Translating it yields CASSLPLRGPRPITEAFF.

This clonotype has more than one count but fewer than ten. This rearrangement joins TRBV12-3 or TRBV12-4 to TRBJ2-1, with TRBD1 as a possible D gene (6 bases). V was clipped by 3 bases and J by 7 bases, with 10 bases between them. The CDR3 is made up of 13 amino acids. CDR3 DNA: TGTGCCAGCAGTTTGGGGGCAGGAAATGAGCAGTTCTTC. This gives the protein CASSLGAGNEQFF.

In this sample, this clonotype turned up a few times. The chain carries TRBV6-6 and TRBJ2-6, with TRBD2 matching over 8 bases. This CDR3 is 16 amino acids long. The V gene end was trimmed by 7 bases and the J gene end by 0 bases; junction bases not matched to a gene: 5. CDR1 and CDR2 (germline): MNHNY, SVGAGI (reference sequence). The CDR3 is CASTLSGASGANVLTF. The CDR3 coding sequence is TGTGCCAGCACTCTTAGCGGGGCCTCTGGGGCCAACGTCCTGACTTTC.

This clonotype was seen many times. The chain employs TRBV20-1 and TRBJ2-7; 7 bases agree with TRBD2. The CDR3 runs 15 residues. V was pared by 6 bases and J by 0 bases, with 11 bases of the junction left unmatched. Germline V gene lookup returns CDR1 DFQATT and CDR2 SNEGSKA (reference sequence). This chain's CDR3 is CSAEVPSGHSYEQYF. CDR3 coding DNA: TGCAGTGCCGAGGTGCCTAGCGGCCACTCCTACGAGCAGTACTTC.

This clonotype was observed a few times. CDR3 sequence: CASSSNYGTGSSSTDTQYF. In DNA, the CDR3 is TGTGCCAGCAGTTCCAACTACGGGACAGGGAGTTCTAGCACAGATACGCAGTATTTT. The rearrangement links TRBV28 to TRBJ2-3, with TRBD1 identical over 9 bases. V shed 4 bases, J shed 0 bases, and the junction held 14 bases outside the gene matches. This CDR3 contains 19 residues. CDR1 is MDHEN, CDR2 SYDVKM, per germline.

The chain is built from TRBV12-3 or TRBV12-4 and TRBJ1-1, with D uncertain. This CDR3 spans 16 amino acids. V was cut by 6 bases and J by 0 bases, with 17 bases left in between. The CDR3 DNA is TGTGCCAGCAGCCCTATTACGATGGGGTTGAACACTGAAGCTTTCTTT. Protein product: CASSPITMGLNTEAFF.

The V and J genes are TRBV27 and TRBJ2-5; a possible D gene is TRBD1 (6 bases). The DNA end is more similar to TRBJ2-7, so the J call may be wrong. CDR3 length: 14 residues. Germline V gene data show CDR1 as MNHEY and CDR2 as SMNVEV (reference sequence). CDR3 nucleotides: TGTGCCAGCAGTTTTAGAAGGGGGTTCTACGAGCAGTACTTC. The encoded protein is CASSFRRGFYEQYF.